This T cell receptor beta chain was captured in a study of T cells in Graves' hyperthyroidism and ophthalmopathy. This clonotype showed up just a few times. RNA transcripts were the template for amplifying TCR beta CDR3 regions. Initially, a first-round RT-PCR of the TCR CDR3 employed the HTBI primer set. TCRdb passed the multiplex PCR reads through MiXCR, listing each CDR3 protein once. The repertoire holds approximately 600,000 distinct CDR3 sequences, with around 20% as singletons. The CDR3 covers 14 residues. The germline gives CDR1 LGHNA, CDR2 YSLEER. With 4 bases removed from V and 6 bases from J, the gap between germline ends came to 16 bases.

Sequencing was carried out using blood. This TCR was sampled from a man aged 25-45 years with Graves' ophthalmopathy. V usage is TRBV4-3 and J usage is TRBJ2-7; D unresolved. CDR3 DNA: TGCGCCAGCAGCCCACGGTCACTCAGCTCCGAGCAGTACTTC. Translating gives CASSPRSLSSEQYF.